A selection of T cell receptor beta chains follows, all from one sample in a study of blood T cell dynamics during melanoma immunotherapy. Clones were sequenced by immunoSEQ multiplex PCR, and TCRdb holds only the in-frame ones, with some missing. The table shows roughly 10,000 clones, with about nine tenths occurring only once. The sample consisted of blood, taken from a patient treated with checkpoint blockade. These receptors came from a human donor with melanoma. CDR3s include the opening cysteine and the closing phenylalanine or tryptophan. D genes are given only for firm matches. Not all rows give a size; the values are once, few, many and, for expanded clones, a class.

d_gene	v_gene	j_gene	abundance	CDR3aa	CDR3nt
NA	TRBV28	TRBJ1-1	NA	CASSRKGFGNTEAFF	TGTGCCAGCAGCCGAAAAGGATTCGGCAACACTGAAGCTTTCTTT
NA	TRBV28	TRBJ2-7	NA	CASRASYEQYF	TGTGCCAGCAGGGCCAGCTACGAGCAGTACTTC
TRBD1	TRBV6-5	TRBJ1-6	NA	CASRGTGLNSPLHF	TGTGCCAGCAGGGGGACAGGCCTTAATTCACCCCTCCACTTT
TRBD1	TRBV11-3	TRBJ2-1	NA	CASSTRDRGYNEQFF	TGTGCCAGCAGCACTCGGGACAGGGGATACAATGAGCAGTTCTTC
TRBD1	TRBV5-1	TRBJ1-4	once	CASSTGQGAHEKLFF	TGCGCCAGCAGCACCGGACAGGGAGCGCATGAAAAACTGTTTTTT
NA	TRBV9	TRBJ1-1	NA	CASSVGVRVNTEAFF	TGTGCCAGCAGCGTAGGTGTCAGGGTGAACACTGAAGCTTTCTTT
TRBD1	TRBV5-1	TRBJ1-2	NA	CASSLAPGGQGYTF	TGCGCCAGCAGCTTGGCACCAGGGGGCCAGGGCTACACCTTC
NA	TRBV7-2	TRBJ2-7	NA	CASSLEPPPAYEQYF	TGTGCCAGCAGCTTAGAGCCTCCTCCCGCCTACGAGCAGTACTTC
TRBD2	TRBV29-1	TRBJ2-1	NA	CSVEDPRAGSYNEQFF	TGCAGCGTTGAAGATCCTCGAGCGGGAAGCTACAATGAGCAGTTCTTC
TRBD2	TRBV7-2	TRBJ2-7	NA	CASSLTSGGGYEQYF	TGTGCCAGCAGCTTGACTAGCGGGGGGGGTTACGAGCAGTACTTC
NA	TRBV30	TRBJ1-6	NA	CAWSALGGRYNSPLHF	TGTGCCTGGAGTGCTCTGGGGGGGCGGTATAATTCACCCCTCCACTTT
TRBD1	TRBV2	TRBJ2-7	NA	CASTPGQGTTYEQYF	TGTGCCAGCACCCCAGGACAGGGAACAACCTACGAGCAGTACTTC
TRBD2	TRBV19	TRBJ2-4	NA	CASSLAGAGNIQYF	TGTGCCAGTTCTCTAGCGGGGGCCGGAAACATTCAGTACTTC
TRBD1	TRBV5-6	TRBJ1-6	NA	CASSGRDSDNSPLHF	TGTGCCAGCAGCGGCCGGGACAGCGATAATTCACCCCTCCACTTT
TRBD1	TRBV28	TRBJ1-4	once	CASRGQGEKLFF	TGTGCCAGCAGGGGACAGGGTGAAAAACTGTTTTTT
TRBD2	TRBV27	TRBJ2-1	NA	CASSSETSGSLYYNEQFF	TGTGCCAGCAGTTCCGAGACTAGCGGGAGTCTATACTACAATGAGCAGTTCTTC
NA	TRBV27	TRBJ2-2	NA	CASSFRGGDTGELFF	TGTGCCAGCAGTTTCAGGGGAGGTGACACCGGGGAGCTGTTTTTT
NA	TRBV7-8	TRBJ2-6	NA	CASSLGANSGANVLTF	TGTGCCAGCAGCTTAGGGGCTAACTCTGGGGCCAACGTCCTGACTTTC
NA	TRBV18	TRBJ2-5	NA	CASSGTLQETQYF	TGTGCCAGCTCAGGGACCTTACAAGAGACCCAGTACTTC
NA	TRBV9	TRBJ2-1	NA	CASSVQGLPYNEQFF	TGTGCCAGCAGCGTCCAAGGACTTCCATACAATGAGCAGTTCTTC
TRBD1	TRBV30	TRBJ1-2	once	CAWMAGGEYYGYGYTF	TGTGCCTGGATGGCAGGGGGAGAATACTATGGCTATGGCTACACCTTC
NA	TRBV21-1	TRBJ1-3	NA	CASSIRQSVSGNTIYF	TGTGCCAGCAGCATTAGACAGTCAGTCTCTGGAAACACCATATATTTT
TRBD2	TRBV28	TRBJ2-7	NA	CASRPSGTSGSDEQYF	TGTGCCAGCAGACCTTCCGGGACTAGCGGGAGTGACGAGCAGTACTTC
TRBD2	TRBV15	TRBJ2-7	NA	CATSSGTSGTYEQYF	TGTGCCACCAGCAGCGGGACTAGCGGGACATACGAGCAGTACTTC
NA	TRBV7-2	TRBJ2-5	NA	CASSPELLLRETQYF	TGTGCCAGCAGCCCCGAATTACTCCTCAGGGAGACCCAGTACTTC
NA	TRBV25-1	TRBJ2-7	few	CASSPFNRGSYEQYF	TGTGCCAGCAGTCCCTTTAACCGGGGGTCCTACGAGCAGTACTTC
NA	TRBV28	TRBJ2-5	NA	CASKNPAETTETQYF	TGTGCCAGCAAAAACCCAGCGGAGACCACGGAGACCCAGTACTTC
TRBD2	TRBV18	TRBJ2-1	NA	CASSPLMTSGRANEQFF	TGTGCCAGCTCACCTCTGATGACTAGCGGGAGGGCCAATGAGCAGTTCTTC
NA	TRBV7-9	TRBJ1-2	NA	CASSQGGNYGYTF	TGTGCCAGCAGCCAAGGGGGTAACTATGGCTACACCTTC
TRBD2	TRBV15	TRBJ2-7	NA	CATSRDTPTSAFYEQYF	TGTGCCACCAGCAGAGATACCCCTACTAGCGCATTCTACGAGCAGTACTTC
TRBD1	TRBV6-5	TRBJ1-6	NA	CASSYSTDRGESPLHF	TGTGCCAGCAGTTACTCGACGGACAGGGGGGAATCACCCCTCCACTTT
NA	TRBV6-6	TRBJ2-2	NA	CASSSPPLNTGELFF	TGTGCCAGCAGTTCCCCACCTTTAAACACCGGGGAGCTGTTTTTT
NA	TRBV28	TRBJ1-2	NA	CASSLEAGVKGYTF	TGTGCCAGCAGTTTAGAGGCAGGGGTGAAGGGCTACACCTTC
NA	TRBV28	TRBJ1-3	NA	CASSSPSPGRSGNTIYF	TGTGCCAGCAGTTCACCATCACCAGGGAGGTCTGGAAACACCATATATTTT
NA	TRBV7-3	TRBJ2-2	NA	CASSFQTTGELFF	TGTGCCAGCAGCTTCCAGACCACCGGGGAGCTGTTTTTT
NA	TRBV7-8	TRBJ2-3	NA	CASSGGAGRGEYF	TGTGCCAGCAGCGGGGGGGCAGGGCGAGGGGAGTATTTT
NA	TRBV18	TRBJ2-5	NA	CASSPRRAQETQYF	TGTGCCAGCTCACCTCGGCGGGCCCAAGAGACCCAGTACTTC
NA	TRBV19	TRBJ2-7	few	CASSSTRQANDYEQYF	TGTGCCAGTAGTTCCACCCGACAGGCCAATGACTACGAGCAGTACTTC